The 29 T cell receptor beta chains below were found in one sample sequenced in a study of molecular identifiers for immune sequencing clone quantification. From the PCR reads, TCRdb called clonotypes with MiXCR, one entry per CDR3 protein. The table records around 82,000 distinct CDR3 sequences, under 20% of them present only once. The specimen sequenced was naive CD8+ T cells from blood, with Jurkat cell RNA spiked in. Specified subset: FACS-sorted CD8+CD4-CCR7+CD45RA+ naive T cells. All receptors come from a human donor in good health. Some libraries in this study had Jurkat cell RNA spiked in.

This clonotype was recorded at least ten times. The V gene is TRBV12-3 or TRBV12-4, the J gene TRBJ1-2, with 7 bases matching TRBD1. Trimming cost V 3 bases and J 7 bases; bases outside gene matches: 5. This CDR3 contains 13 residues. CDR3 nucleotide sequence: TGTGCCAGCAGTTTGGGGGACAGCCCTGGCTACACCTTC. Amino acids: CASSLGDSPGYTF.

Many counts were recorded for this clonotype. The CDR3 spells CSARNDRDGNTIYF. CDR3 sequence (DNA): TGCAGTGCTAGAAACGACAGGGATGGAAACACCATATATTTT. This rearrangement joins TRBV20-1 to TRBJ1-3, with 7 bases aligning to TRBD1. The J segment lost 3 bases and the V segment lost 2 bases, leaving 4 bases of the junction unmatched. Germline V gene data show CDR1 as DFQATT and CDR2 as SNEGSKA (reference sequence). The CDR3 is 14 amino acids.

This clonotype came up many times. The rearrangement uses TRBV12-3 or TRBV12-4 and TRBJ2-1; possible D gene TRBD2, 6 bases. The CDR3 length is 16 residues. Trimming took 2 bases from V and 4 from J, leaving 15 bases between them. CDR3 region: CASSLLLAPFYNEQFF. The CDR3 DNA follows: TGTGCCAGCAGTTTATTGCTAGCGCCGTTTTACAATGAGCAGTTCTTC.

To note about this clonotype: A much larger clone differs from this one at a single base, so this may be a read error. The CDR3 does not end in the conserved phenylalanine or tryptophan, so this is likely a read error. This CDR3 is CASRVTGTGANVLTL. The CDR3 DNA sequence: TGTGCCAGCAGGGTAACAGGAACTGGGGCCAACGTCCTGACTCTC. The V and J genes are TRBV5-6 and TRBJ2-6; a weak D match, TRBD1 (5 bases). This CDR3 region has 15 residues. V gave up 5 bases and J gave up 2 bases, with 11 bases separating them. The germline V gene has CDR1 SGHDT and CDR2 YYEEEE.

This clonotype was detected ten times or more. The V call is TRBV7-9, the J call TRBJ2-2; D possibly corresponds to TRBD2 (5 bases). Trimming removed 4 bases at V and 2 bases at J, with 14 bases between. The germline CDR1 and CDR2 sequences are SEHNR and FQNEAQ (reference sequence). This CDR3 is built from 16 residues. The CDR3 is CASSWLASPNTGELFF. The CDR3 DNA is TGTGCCAGCAGCTGGTTGGCTAGCCCTAACACCGGGGAGCTGTTTTTT.

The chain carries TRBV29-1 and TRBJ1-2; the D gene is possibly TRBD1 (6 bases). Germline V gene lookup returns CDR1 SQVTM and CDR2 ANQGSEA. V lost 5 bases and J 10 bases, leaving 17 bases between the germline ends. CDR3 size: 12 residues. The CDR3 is CSVSGGQDAYTF. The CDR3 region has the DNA TGCAGCGTTTCCGGGGGCCAGGACGCCTACACCTTC.

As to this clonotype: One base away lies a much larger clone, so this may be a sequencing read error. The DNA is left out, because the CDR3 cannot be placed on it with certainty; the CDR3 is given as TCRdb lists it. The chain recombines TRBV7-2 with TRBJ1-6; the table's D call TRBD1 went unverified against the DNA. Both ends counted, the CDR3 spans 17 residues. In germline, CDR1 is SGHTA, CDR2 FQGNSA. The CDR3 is CASSLAIVFGTGSPLLF.

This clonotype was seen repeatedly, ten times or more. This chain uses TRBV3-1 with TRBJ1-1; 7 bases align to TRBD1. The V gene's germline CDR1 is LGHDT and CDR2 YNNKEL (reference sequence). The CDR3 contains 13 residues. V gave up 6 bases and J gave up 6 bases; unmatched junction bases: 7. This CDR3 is CASSFTGVPEAFF. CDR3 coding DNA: TGTGCCAGCAGTTTCACAGGGGTACCTGAAGCTTTCTTT.

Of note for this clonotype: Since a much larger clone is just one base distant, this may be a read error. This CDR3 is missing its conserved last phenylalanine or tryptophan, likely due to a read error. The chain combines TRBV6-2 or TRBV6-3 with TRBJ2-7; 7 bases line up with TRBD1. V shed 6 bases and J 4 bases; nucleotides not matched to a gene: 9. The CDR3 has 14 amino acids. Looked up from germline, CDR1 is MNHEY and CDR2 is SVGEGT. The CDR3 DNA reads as TGTGCCAGCAGAGAACAGGGGACCCTTTACGAGCAGTACCTC. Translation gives CASREQGTLYEQYL.

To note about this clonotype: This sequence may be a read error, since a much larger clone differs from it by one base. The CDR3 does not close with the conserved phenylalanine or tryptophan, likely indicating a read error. CDR3 DNA: TGTGCCAGCAGCTTAGGGACCCATACGGACACTGAAGCTTTCTCT. It specifies CASSLGTHTDTEAFS. This chain joins TRBV11-2 and TRBJ1-1; D remains ambiguous. Trimming took off 1 base at V and 3 bases at J, with 12 bases between the two ends. This CDR3 is built from 15 residues. Germline V gives CDR1 SGHAT, CDR2 FQNNGV.

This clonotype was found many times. As DNA, the CDR3 is TGCGCCAGCAGCCAAGAGCGCGGTATAAACACAGATACGCAGTATTTT. Residues: CASSQERGINTDTQYF. The chain is built from TRBV4-1 and TRBJ2-3; D is unclear. V lost 0 bases, J lost 2 bases, and 12 bases lay in between. Germline V gene lookup returns CDR1 MGHRA and CDR2 YSYEKL. This CDR3 is 16 amino acids long.

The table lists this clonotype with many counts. CDR3 in amino acids: CASSSDRNEQFF. The CDR3 DNA reads TGTGCCAGCAGCTCCGACAGAAATGAGCAGTTCTTC. The chain combines TRBV11-2 with TRBJ2-1; TRBD1 might be the D (5 bases). The CDR3 extends over 12 amino acids. Trimming took off 4 bases at V and 7 bases at J, with 8 bases between the two ends. The germline CDR1 and CDR2 sequences are SGHAT and FQNNGV.

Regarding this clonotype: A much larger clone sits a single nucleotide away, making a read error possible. Here the CDR3 DNA reads TGCAGTGCTAGAGAAGGGACATCCTACGAGCAGTGCTTC. This gives the protein CSAREGTSYEQCF. V is TRBV20-1 and J is TRBJ2-7, with D possibly matching TRBD1 (6 bases). The CDR3 extends over 13 amino acids. The germline gives CDR1 DFQATT, CDR2 SNEGSKA (reference sequence).

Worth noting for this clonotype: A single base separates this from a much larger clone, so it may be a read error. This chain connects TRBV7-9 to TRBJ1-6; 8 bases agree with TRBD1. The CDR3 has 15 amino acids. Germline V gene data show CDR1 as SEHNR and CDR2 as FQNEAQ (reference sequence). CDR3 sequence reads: CASSPRTGPSSPLRF. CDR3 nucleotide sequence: TGTGCCAGCAGCCCACGGACAGGGCCAAGTTCACCCCTCCGCTTT.

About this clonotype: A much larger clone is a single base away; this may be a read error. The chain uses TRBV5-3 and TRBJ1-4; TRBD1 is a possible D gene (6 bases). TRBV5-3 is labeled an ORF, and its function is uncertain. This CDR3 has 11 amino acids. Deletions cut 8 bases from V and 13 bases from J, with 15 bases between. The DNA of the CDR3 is TGTGCCAGCAGCCAGTCAGGGGCACTGTTTTTT. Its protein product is CASSQSGALFF.

In DNA, the CDR3 is TGTGCCAGCTCACCCACTAGCGGCCCCAGCTCCTACAATGAGCAGTTCTTC. This codes for CASSPTSGPSSYNEQFF. The rearrangement uses TRBV18 and TRBJ2-1, with 8 bases matching TRBD2. CDR3 length: 17 residues. Germline V gene sequence: CDR1 KGHSH, CDR2 LQKENI. V shed 3 bases and J 0 bases; nucleotides not matched to a gene: 7.

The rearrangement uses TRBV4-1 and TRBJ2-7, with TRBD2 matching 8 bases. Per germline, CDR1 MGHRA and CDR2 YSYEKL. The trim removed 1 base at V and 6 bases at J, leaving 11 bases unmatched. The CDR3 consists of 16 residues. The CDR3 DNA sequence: TGCGCCAGCAGCCAAGCGTTGGGACTAGAGCCTGCCGAGCAGTACTTC. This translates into CASSQALGLEPAEQYF.

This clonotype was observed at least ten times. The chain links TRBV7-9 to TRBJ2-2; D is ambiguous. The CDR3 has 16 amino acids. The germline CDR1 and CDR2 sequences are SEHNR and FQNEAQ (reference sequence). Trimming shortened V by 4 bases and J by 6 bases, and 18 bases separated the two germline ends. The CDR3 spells CASSSLETPTPGELFF. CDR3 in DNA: TGTGCCAGCAGCTCACTGGAGACACCTACTCCCGGGGAGCTGTTTTTT. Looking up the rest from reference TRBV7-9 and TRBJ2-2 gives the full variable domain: DTGVSQNPRHKITKRGQNVTFRCDPISEHNRLYWYRQTLGQGPEFLTYFQNEAQLEKSRLLSDRFSAERPKGSFSTLEIQRTEQGDSAMYLCASSSLETPTPGELFFGEGSRLTVL.

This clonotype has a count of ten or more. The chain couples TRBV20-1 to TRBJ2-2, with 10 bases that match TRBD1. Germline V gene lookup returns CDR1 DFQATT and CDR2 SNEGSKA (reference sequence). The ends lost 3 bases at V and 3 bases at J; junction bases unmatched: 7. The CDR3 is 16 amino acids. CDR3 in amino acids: CSASLRDRGDTGELFF. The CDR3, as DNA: TGCAGTGCTAGCCTCCGGGACAGGGGTGACACCGGGGAGCTGTTTTTT.

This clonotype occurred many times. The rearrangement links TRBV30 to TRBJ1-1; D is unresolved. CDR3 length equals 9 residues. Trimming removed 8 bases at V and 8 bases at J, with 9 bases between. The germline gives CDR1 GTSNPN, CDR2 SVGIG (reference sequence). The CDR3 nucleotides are TGTGCCGCATTCCCGGAAGCTTTCTTT. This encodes CAAFPEAFF.

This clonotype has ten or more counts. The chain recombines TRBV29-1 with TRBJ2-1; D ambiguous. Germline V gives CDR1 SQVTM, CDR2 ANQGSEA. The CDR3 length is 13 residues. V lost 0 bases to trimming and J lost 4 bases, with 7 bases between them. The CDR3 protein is CSVEDGIYNEQFF. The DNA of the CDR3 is TGCAGCGTTGAAGATGGCATTTACAATGAGCAGTTCTTC.

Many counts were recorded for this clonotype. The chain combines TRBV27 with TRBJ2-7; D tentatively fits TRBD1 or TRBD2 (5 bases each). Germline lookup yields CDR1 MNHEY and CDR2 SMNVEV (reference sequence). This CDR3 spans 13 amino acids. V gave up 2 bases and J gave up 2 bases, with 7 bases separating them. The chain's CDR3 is CASSLRGPYEQYF. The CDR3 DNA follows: TGTGCCAGCAGTTTAAGGGGACCCTACGAGCAGTACTTC.

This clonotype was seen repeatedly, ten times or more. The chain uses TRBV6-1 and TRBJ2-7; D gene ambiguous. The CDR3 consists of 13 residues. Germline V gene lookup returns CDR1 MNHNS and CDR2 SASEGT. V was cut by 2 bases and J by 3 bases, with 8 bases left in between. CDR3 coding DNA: TGTGCCAGCAGTGAACGGCAGGACTACGAGCAGTACTTC. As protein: CASSERQDYEQYF.

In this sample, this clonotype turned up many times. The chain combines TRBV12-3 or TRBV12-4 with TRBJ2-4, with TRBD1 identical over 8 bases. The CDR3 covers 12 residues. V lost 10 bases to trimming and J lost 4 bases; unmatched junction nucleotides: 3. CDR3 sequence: CAIRQGKNIQYF. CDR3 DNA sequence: TGTGCCATCCGACAGGGGAAAAACATTCAGTACTTC.

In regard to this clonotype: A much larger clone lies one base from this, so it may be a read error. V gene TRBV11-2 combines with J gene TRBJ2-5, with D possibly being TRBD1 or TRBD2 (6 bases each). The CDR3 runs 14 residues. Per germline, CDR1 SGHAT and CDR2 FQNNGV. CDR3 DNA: TGTGCCCGCAGCCCGGGGGCCGAACAAGAGACCCAGTACTTC. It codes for CARSPGAEQETQYF.

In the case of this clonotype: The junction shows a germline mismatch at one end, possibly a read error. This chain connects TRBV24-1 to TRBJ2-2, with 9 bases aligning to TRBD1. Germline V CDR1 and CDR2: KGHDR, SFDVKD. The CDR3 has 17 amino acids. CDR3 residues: CATSDLGTGLDTGVLSF. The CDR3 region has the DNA TGTGCCACCAGTGATTTGGGGACAGGGCTTGACACCGGGGTGCTGTCTTTT.

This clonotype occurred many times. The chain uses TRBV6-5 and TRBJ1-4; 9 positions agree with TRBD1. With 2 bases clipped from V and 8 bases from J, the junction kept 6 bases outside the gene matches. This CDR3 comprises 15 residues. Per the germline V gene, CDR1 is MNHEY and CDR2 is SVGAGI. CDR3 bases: TGTGCCAGCAGTTACGGGGCGGGACAGGGCGAAAAACTGTTTTTT. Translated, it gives CASSYGAGQGEKLFF.

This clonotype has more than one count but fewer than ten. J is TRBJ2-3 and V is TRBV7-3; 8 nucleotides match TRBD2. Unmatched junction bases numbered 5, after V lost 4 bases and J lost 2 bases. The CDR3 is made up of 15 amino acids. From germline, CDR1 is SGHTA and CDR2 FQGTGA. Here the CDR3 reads CASSSSGSPTDTQYF. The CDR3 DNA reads TGTGCCAGCAGCTCAAGCGGGAGCCCCACAGATACGCAGTATTTT.

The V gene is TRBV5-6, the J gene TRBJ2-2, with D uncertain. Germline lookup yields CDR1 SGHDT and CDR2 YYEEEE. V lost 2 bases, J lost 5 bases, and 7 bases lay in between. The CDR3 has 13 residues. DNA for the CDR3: TGTGCCAGCAGCTTTCCCGGGACCGGGGAGCTGTTTTTT. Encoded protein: CASSFPGTGELFF.